The T cell receptor beta chain described here comes from a study of shared clonotypes between healthy human individuals (dated by TCRdb to about 2020). In terms of the full investigation: A couple of women and three men aged 18 to 49 years were included in the cohort. For each donor, CD4 naive and CD4 memory were each run on three plates, CD8 naive on two plates, and CD8 memory on one plate. Leukapheresis yielded between about 0.8 and 9.5 billion PBMCs per donor. To increase sequencing depth and limit assay-specific biases, TCR repertoire library preparation and sequencing were carried out by different laboratories using diverse techniques. To estimate repertoire size and how much clonotypes are shared between individuals, the study performed deep sequencing of blood TCR repertoires from a few healthy adults. Overall results and qualifications from the work: Sharing across a few donors was observed for around 4.8% of naive CD4, less than 4% of naive CD8, 2% to 2.5% of memory CD4, and about 0.4% of memory CD8 clonotypes. Larger estimated clonotype richness was generally found for naive subsets than for memory subsets. Sampling was limited to blood, and TCR repertoires in tissue likely differ from TCR repertoires in blood. Pairwise subsampling indicated that sequencing depth was expected to affect the degree of clonotype sharing among donors. The small number of donors limited the genetic and exposure-history diversity represented. Even with the large sequencing depth, rarefaction of the sorted-subset datasets indicated that sequencing was incomplete. Compared with non-shared clonotypes, clonotypes shared by all four sorted-subset donors had higher generation probabilities.

Relative to germline, V is 5 bases shorter and J is 1 base shorter, with 20 bases between their ends. From the cysteine through the phenylalanine, the CDR3 covers 17 amino acids. Only the CDR3 DNA stays, 51 bases, in frame from base 1. Reading the germline V gene (reference sequence) gives CDR1 SEHNR and CDR2 FQNEAQ. Using the deep immunoSEQ assay, multiplex PCR amplified TCR CDR3 regions from genomic DNA. Extracted genomic DNA from each cell subset was distributed evenly across all wells of several immunoSEQ 96-well plates, and each plate was treated as a replicate. Each replicate PCR for sorted subsets received approximately 200 ng genomic DNA, equal to tens of thousands of T cell genomes. Purified libraries were measured with a Qubit 3.0 fluorometer, size-checked on a Bioanalyzer 2100, and measured again with the KAPA Library Quantification kit. Every immunoSEQ 96-well plate was sequenced on a separate single-read 150-cycle Illumina NextSeq 550 flow cell. Per the authors' processing: The immunoSEQ output contained only junctional sequences without quality scores, so filtering could not match that applied to full-length reads. Sequences were annotated with PyIR, a Python wrapper for IgBLAST v1.9, and V/J genes and CDR3 were assigned using IMGT germline references. Reads were filtered out if the reads had weak V/J assignments (E-value above 1e-6), no CDR3, stop codons, out-of-frame junctions, or ambiguous translated residues. V3J clonotypes were defined by identical inferred V gene, J gene, and CDR3 amino acid sequence. Percentage overlap between repertoires was calculated by dividing the number of shared unique clonotypes by the size of the smaller repertoire. Repertoire richness was assessed with RTK rarefaction, the Chao1 estimator, and Recon v2.1 estimates of unobserved clonotypes. OLGA was used to compute generation probabilities for all TCRbeta clonotypes that the gDNA method yielded from a handful of donors. TCRdb took this table from immuneACCESS and kept in-frame rearrangements with V and J called. Such tables lack part of the clones; where checked against another copy, unresolved V genes explain under half of the gap, and the rest is unexplained. That table gives V, J and clone size, and the DNA gave D and trimming. This sample has hundreds of thousands of clones in its table, and approximately 96% of those were observed once. In total, the top ten clones hold around 0.11% of the sample.

Note on this clone: The antigen it binds to is not known. Base qualities are missing; no much larger clone stands one base away.

CD8 naive samples were obtained by positive selection for CCR7 among CD45RO-negative cells, yielding a CD45RA+CCR7+ population from which TemRA cells were excluded. The donors were healthy, HIV-negative adults with no recently reported acute infections or vaccinations. All donors were Caucasian adults living in Nashville, Tennessee, USA. Blood was obtained by leukapheresis, after which PBMCs were separated by Ficoll-Histopaque density gradient centrifugation and cryopreserved in liquid nitrogen vapor phase. Analytical flow cytometry was used to check the purity and quantity of every magnetically sorted T cell population. Genomic DNA was isolated from each sorted fraction and quantified by UV absorbance on a Nanodrop 2000c.

The receptor comes from a woman aged 25-40 years in good health. This receptor chain uses TRBV7-9 and TRBJ2-5; the D region possibly corresponds to TRBD1 (5 bases align). The specimen was naive CD8+ T cells sorted from blood. Taken with the paper, the label for cell subset or site translates to: CD45RA+CCR7+. The CDR3 region has the sequence CASSKDTMTDLQETQYF. The bases are TGTGCCAGCAGCAAAGATACAATGACAGATCTCCAAGAGACCCAGTACTTC. The full variable domain, with segments outside the CDR3 supplied by the reference TRBV7-9 and TRBJ2-5 proteins, appears as DTGVSQNPRHKITKRGQNVTFRCDPISEHNRLYWYRQTLGQGPEFLTYFQNEAQLEKSRLLSDRFSAERPKGSFSTLEIQRTEQGDSAMYLCASSKDTMTDLQETQYFGPGTRLLVL.